Shown below are 16 T cell receptor beta chains from a single sample sequenced in a study of blood T cell repertoires in COVID-19. Sequencing used immunoSEQ multiplex PCR; TCRdb keeps in-frame clones, though not all of them. The data hold 130,000 to 150,000 clones, with 85% to 90% observed a single time. The specimen was PBMCs or T cells enriched from blood (not recorded which). All receptors derive from a woman in her twenties or thirties with acute COVID-19.

There are a few counts of this clone. The rearrangement joins TRBV7-6 to TRBJ1-3, with D maybe TRBD1 (5 bases). The germline gives CDR1 SGHVS, CDR2 FNYEAQ. Trimming pared 4 bases from V and 3 bases from J, leaving 10 bases between. The CDR3 sequence is 14 residues long. CDR3 sequence: CASSSRADGNTIYF. CDR3 coding DNA: TGTGCCAGCAGCTCCAGGGCGGATGGAAACACCATATATTTT.

The chain couples TRBV28 to TRBJ2-5; 11 bases agree with TRBD2. This CDR3 is 15 amino acids long. Germline CDR1 MDHEN, CDR2 SYDVKM. J gave up 1 base and V 5 bases, and 3 bases lay outside the gene matches. CDR3 protein: CASSPTSGVQETQYF. DNA for the CDR3: TGTGCCAGCAGTCCGACTAGCGGGGTCCAAGAGACCCAGTACTTC.

This chain links TRBV10-3 with TRBJ1-3, with no clear D. Germline CDR1 reads ENHRY; CDR2 reads SYGVKD. V was clipped by 7 bases and J by 8 bases, with 21 bases between them. The CDR3 is 15 residues long. The CDR3 loop reads CAINPDGNRGDTIYF. CDR3 in DNA: TGTGCCATCAATCCCGACGGGAACAGAGGAGACACCATATATTTT.

This clone was detected a few times. The chain links TRBV13 to TRBJ1-6; 7 nucleotides match TRBD1. The CDR3 extends over 15 amino acids. The V gene's germline CDR1 is PRHDT and CDR2 FYEKMQ (reference sequence). The V and J ends lost 5 bases and 4 bases, in that order; junction bases with no gene match: 5. The CDR3 region has the DNA TGTGCCAGCAGCCGTACAGGGGAGTATAATTCACCCCTCCACTTT. Its translation is CASSRTGEYNSPLHF.

The chain recombines TRBV2 with TRBJ2-2; 11 bases fit TRBD2. The V segment lost 4 bases and the J segment 5 bases; nucleotides outside the gene matches: 3. This CDR3 region has 15 residues. Germline V gives CDR1 SNHLY, CDR2 FYNNEI. For the CDR3, the DNA is TGTGCCAGCAGTGGACTAGCGGGAAATACCGGGGAGCTGTTTTTT. It specifies CASSGLAGNTGELFF.

This clone was recorded only once. The rearrangement joins TRBV29-1 to TRBJ2-3; 7 nucleotides line up with TRBD1. The CDR3 is 14 amino acids. Unmatched junction bases numbered 5, after V lost 4 bases and J lost 1 base. CDR1 and CDR2 from the germline V gene are SQVTM and ANQGSEA. The CDR3 loop is CSVAVGQGTDTQYF. In DNA, the CDR3 is TGCAGCGTTGCCGTCGGACAGGGCACAGATACGCAGTATTTT.

This chain joins TRBV19 and TRBJ1-2; D call uncertain. Trimming left V 1 base short and J 8 bases short, with 14 bases between. The germline CDR1 and CDR2 sequences are LNHDA and SQIVND (reference sequence). There are 14 residues in the CDR3. CDR3 nucleotides: TGTGCCAGTAGTATAGGCCTGGGAGTGGGAGGCTACACCTTC. Translated, it gives CASSIGLGVGGYTF.

Here the CDR3 DNA reads TGTGCCAGCAGTTTATTCGGGGGAGGGAACACTGAAGCTTTCTTT. Encoded protein: CASSLFGGGNTEAFF. The chain couples TRBV27 to TRBJ1-1; TRBD1 might be the D (5 bases). Germline V gene data show CDR1 as MNHEY and CDR2 as SMNVEV (reference sequence). Trimming stripped 1 base from V and 1 base from J, with 10 bases between. This CDR3 comprises 15 residues.

The J gene is TRBJ1-2, the V gene TRBV27; 7 nucleotides line up with TRBD1. The CDR3 covers 14 residues. Germline V gives CDR1 MNHEY, CDR2 SMNVEV (reference sequence). The V gene end was trimmed by 6 bases and the J gene end by 5 bases; junction bases not matched to a gene: 9. The chain's CDR3 is CASSSGTAKYGYTF. The CDR3 DNA reads as TGTGCCAGCAGCTCCGGGACAGCGAAATATGGCTACACCTTC.

The gene calls are TRBV2 and TRBJ2-2, with 10 bases matching TRBD2. The CDR3 spans 16 residues. CDR1 and CDR2 from the germline V gene are SNHLY and FYNNEI. With 4 bases clipped from V and 7 bases from J, the junction kept 9 bases outside the gene matches. The CDR3 is CASSALAGGLGGELFF. CDR3 nucleotide sequence: TGTGCCAGCAGTGCATTAGCGGGAGGTCTTGGCGGGGAGCTGTTTTTT.

The chain joins TRBV11-2 to TRBJ1-2, with D possibly matching TRBD1 (5 bases). CDR3 length: 16 amino acids. Germline V lookup: CDR1 SGHAT, CDR2 FQNNGV. The V and J ends lost 1 base and 4 bases respectively, with 16 bases between them. CDR3 region: CASSLGLRDLGYGYTF. The CDR3 nucleotides read TGTGCCAGCAGCTTAGGCCTCAGGGATCTGGGCTATGGCTACACCTTC.

The J gene is TRBJ2-4, the V gene TRBV7-9; TRBD1 agrees at 7 bases. The CDR3 consists of 15 residues. Losses at the gene ends were 2 bases for V and 7 bases for J; bases not matched to a gene: 8. Germline loops: CDR1 SEHNR, CDR2 FQNEAQ (reference sequence). CDR3 loop: CASSLRQGAENIQYF. The CDR3, as DNA: TGTGCCAGCAGCTTACGACAGGGAGCTGAGAACATTCAGTACTTC.

The sample holds a few counts of this clone. The V gene is TRBV7-9, the J gene TRBJ2-5; the D is unclear. V was clipped by 5 bases and J by 2 bases, with 3 bases between them. Germline assignment: CDR1 SEHNR and CDR2 FQNEAQ (reference sequence). This CDR3 contains 11 residues. The CDR3 region has the DNA TGTGCCAGCAGCCAACAAGAGACCCAGTACTTC. This sequence encodes CASSQQETQYF.

CDR3 residues: CASSLDGLSGAYEQYF. Here the CDR3 DNA reads TGTGCCAGCAGCTTAGACGGTTTAAGCGGAGCCTACGAGCAGTACTTC. V usage is TRBV7-3 and J usage is TRBJ2-7; perhaps TRBD2 as D (5 bases). Germline V gene data show CDR1 as SGHTA and CDR2 as FQGTGA. CDR3 size: 16 residues. V was cut by 2 bases and J by 2 bases, with 16 bases left in between.

This clone was picked up one time. The rearrangement uses TRBV30 and TRBJ1-5; D may be TRBD1 (5 bases). Trimming left V 4 bases short and J 3 bases short, with 13 bases between. Germline loops: CDR1 GTSNPN, CDR2 SVGIG (reference sequence). This CDR3 has 14 residues. The CDR3 DNA reads TGTGCCTGGAATATGGGGCAGCCCAATCAGCCCCAGCATTTT. This translates into CAWNMGQPNQPQHF.

The chain employs TRBV5-6 and TRBJ2-5; no firm D call. With 7 bases removed from V and 1 base from J, the gap between germline ends came to 20 bases. Germline CDR1 is SGHDT and CDR2 is YYEEEE. The CDR3 totals 16 residues. The CDR3 nucleotides are TGTGCCAGCGCTGCACGACTGGTAAAATTCCAAGAGACCCAGTACTTC. Translating gives CASAARLVKFQETQYF.